This is a list of T cell receptor beta chains from one sample in a study of shared clonotypes between healthy human individuals. TCRdb's table, derived via immunoSEQ multiplex PCR, lists solely in-frame clones and lacks some. The sample records over 2 million clones, approximately 90% being singletons. The sample comprised naive CD4+ T cells from PBMCs. The receptor source for this set is a man aged 18 to 35 in good health. Some clones in this sample may be carry-over from other donors' samples. The CDR3 runs from the conserved cysteine through the conserved F or W. D genes are given only for firm matches. Size values are once, few and many counts, or a class for expanded clones, and some rows have none.

V	size	J	D	DNA	CDR3
TRBV6-1	.	TRBJ2-5	.	TGTGCCAGCAGTGAGGGCGCCCGGGGAGAGACCCAGTACTTC	CASSEGARGETQYF
TRBV27	.	TRBJ1-3	TRBD1	TGTGCCAGCAGTGCATACAGGGGGTTCTCTGGAAACACCATATATTTT	CASSAYRGFSGNTIYF
TRBV7-2	.	TRBJ2-6	.	TGTGCCAGCAGCCCAAACGCCAATGTTGCCAACGTCCTGACTTTC	CASSPNANVANVLTF
TRBV12-5	.	TRBJ2-1	.	TGTGCTAGTGGTCCGTCCGGCCACAATGAGCAGTTCTTC	CASGPSGHNEQFF
TRBV28	.	TRBJ1-1	.	TGTGCCAGCAGTTTATACGGGGGGGTTGAAGCTTTCTTT	CASSLYGGVEAFF
TRBV7-3	.	TRBJ2-3	.	TGTGCCAGCAGCTTCCGACCGGACGGGGGCACAGATACGCAGTATTTT	CASSFRPDGGTDTQYF
TRBV28	.	TRBJ2-4	.	TGTGCCAGCTGGGGGACCCTAGCCAAAAACATTCAGTACTTC	CASWGTLAKNIQYF
TRBV6-6	.	TRBJ2-7	TRBD2	TGTGCCAGCCAGGGAGCTAGCGGCAACTACGAGCAGTACTTC	CASQGASGNYEQYF
TRBV12-5	.	TRBJ2-1	TRBD2	TGTGCTAGTGGTTTGGTACTGGCTAGCGGGCCCCGCGGGGATGAGCAGTTCTTC	CASGLVLASGPRGDEQFF
TRBV29-1	.	TRBJ2-3	TRBD1	TGCAGCGTTGTGCCGGTTAACAGGGGGCCAACAGATACGCAGTATTTT	CSVVPVNRGPTDTQYF
TRBV6-6	.	TRBJ2-2	TRBD2	TGTGCCAGCAGTTACTCTGCTAGCGGGAGCGGCGGGGAGCTGTTTTTT	CASSYSASGSGGELFF
TRBV12-5	.	TRBJ2-1	.	TGTGCTAGTGGTTTGGCGACAGACAATGAGCAGTTCTTC	CASGLATDNEQFF
TRBV6-1	.	TRBJ2-5	.	TGTGCCAGCAGCGGAGGATTGTGGGAGACCCAGTACTTC	CASSGGLWETQYF
TRBV27	few	TRBJ1-1	TRBD1	TGTGCCAGCAGTCGCATCCGGGACAGGGTGGGCACTGAAGCTTTCTTT	CASSRIRDRVGTEAFF
TRBV30	.	TRBJ2-1	TRBD2	TGTGCCTGGACCCCCCGTAGGGCGGGAGATGAGCAGTTCTTC	CAWTPRRAGDEQFF
TRBV7-3	.	TRBJ2-7	.	TGTGCCAGCAGCTTAACGAAAGACAGTCGCGAGCAGTACTTC	CASSLTKDSREQYF
TRBV28	.	TRBJ2-3	TRBD2	TGTGCCAGCAGCTCGACTAGCGGGAGCCTGACAGATACGCAGTATTTT	CASSSTSGSLTDTQYF
TRBV6-5	.	TRBJ1-1	TRBD1	TGTGCCAGCAAACCGGGGGACAGGAACACTGAAGCTTTCTTT	CASKPGDRNTEAFF
TRBV2	.	TRBJ1-5	.	TGTGCCAGCCGTGCAACCTTGGTTTCGCCCCAGCATTTT	CASRATLVSPQHF
TRBV5-1	.	TRBJ2-1	.	TGCGCCAGCAGCCTGGACCTCCCTAGCAATGAGCAGTTCTTC	CASSLDLPSNEQFF
TRBV5-1	.	TRBJ2-5	.	TGCGCCAGCAGCTCGTTCCCAGGGAGCCAAGAGACCCAGTACTTC	CASSSFPGSQETQYF
TRBV7-3	.	TRBJ2-1	.	TGTGCCAGCAGGGACGGGACCCTCTACAATGAGCAGTTCTTC	CASRDGTLYNEQFF
TRBV7-3	.	TRBJ1-2	.	TGTGCCAGCAGCTTAGGGGCTAACTATGGCTACACCTTC	CASSLGANYGYTF
TRBV2	.	TRBJ1-4	.	TGTGCCAGCAGTGAAGCGCCGGGGGAAAAACTGTTTTTT	CASSEAPGEKLFF
TRBV19	.	TRBJ1-5	.	TGTGCCAGTAGTATAGGGGGAGTCCAGCCCCAGCATTTT	CASSIGGVQPQHF
TRBV7-3	.	TRBJ2-1	.	TGTGCCAGCAGCTTGTCCAGGGATGGTGGGAATGAGCAGTTCTTC	CASSLSRDGGNEQFF
TRBV5-1	.	TRBJ2-7	TRBD2	TGCGCCAGCAGCATGACTAGCGGGAGTGCCGAGCAGTACTTC	CASSMTSGSAEQYF
TRBV27	.	TRBJ1-1	.	TGTGCCAGCAGTACCGACGCTCCGACAGGAGCCGGGGCTTTCTTT	CASSTDAPTGAGAFF
TRBV5-1	.	TRBJ2-2	TRBD1	TGCGCCAGCAGCTTGGTGGGACAGGGGAACACCGGGGAGCTGTTTTTT	CASSLVGQGNTGELFF
TRBV6-5	.	TRBJ1-2	.	TGTGCCAGCAGTGCGTACAGGGAGTCTAACTATGGCTACACCTTC	CASSAYRESNYGYTF
TRBV29-1	.	TRBJ1-1	.	TGCAGCGTCCGGACGGAAGCGGAAGCTTTCTTT	CSVRTEAEAFF
TRBV30	.	TRBJ2-7	.	TGTGCCTGGAGATTAGGACAGAACCACTACGAGCAGTACTTC	CAWRLGQNHYEQYF
TRBV7-6	.	TRBJ2-5	.	TGTGCCAGCAGCTTAGAAGCGGGAGAGACCCAGTACTTC	CASSLEAGETQYF
TRBV6-1	.	TRBJ2-5	TRBD1	TGTGCCAGCAGCACAGGGGGCAACCAAGAGACCCAGTACTTC	CASSTGGNQETQYF
TRBV9	.	TRBJ2-3	TRBD2	TGTGCCAGCAGCGTGTCGGGACTAACAGATACGCAGTATTTT	CASSVSGLTDTQYF
TRBV5-4	.	TRBJ1-1	.	TGTGCCAGCAGCGACAAAGACGGGACTGAAGCTTTCTTT	CASSDKDGTEAFF
TRBV6-5	.	TRBJ1-5	TRBD1	TGTGCCAGCGCGCGACAGGGTCTAAGCAATCAGCCCCAGCATTTT	CASARQGLSNQPQHF
TRBV28	.	TRBJ2-3	.	TGTGCCAGCAGTTTATTGGCGGGACAAAGCACAGATACGCAGTATTTT	CASSLLAGQSTDTQYF
TRBV7-8	once	TRBJ2-2	.	TGTGCCAGCAGCTTAGCGCGTTGGACCGGGGAGCTGTTTTTT	CASSLARWTGELFF
TRBV5-1	.	TRBJ1-1	TRBD1	TGCGCCAGCAGCTTGGGGACAGGGTTACGGGCTGAAGCTTTCTTT	CASSLGTGLRAEAFF
TRBV9	.	TRBJ2-3	TRBD1	TGTGCCAGCAGCCCCCAGGGGGATGGAGATACGCAGTATTTT	CASSPQGDGDTQYF
TRBV9	.	TRBJ2-1	.	TGTGCCAGCAGTCAGATAGGGGGGTCGCAGTTCTTC	CASSQIGGSQFF
TRBV6-1	.	TRBJ1-5	.	TGTGCCAGCAGTCTCAATCAGCCCCAGCATTTT	CASSLNQPQHF
TRBV16	.	TRBJ1-5	.	TGTGCCAGCAGCCGATTTGAATATCAGCCCCAGCATTTT	CASSRFEYQPQHF
TRBV5-1	.	TRBJ1-1	TRBD1	TGCGCCAGCAGCTTGGTAGAGGGGGCAGTAGATACTGAAGCTTTCTTT	CASSLVEGAVDTEAFF
TRBV19	.	TRBJ1-3	.	TGTGCCACCAGGAGCGGAAACACCATATATTTT	CATRSGNTIYF
TRBV18	.	TRBJ1-1	.	TGTGCCAGCTCGGCATCGGGGGGGAACACTGAAGCTTTCTTT	CASSASGGNTEAFF
TRBV7-2	.	TRBJ1-5	.	TGTGCCAGCAGCTTATCGAGCAGTTCCAGGCCCCAGCATTTT	CASSLSSSSRPQHF
TRBV25-1	.	TRBJ2-3	.	TGTGCCAGCAGTGAATCCTCCAGGGGAGCGCCCCATCGAGATACGCAGTATTTT	CASSESSRGAPHRDTQYF
TRBV5-4	.	TRBJ2-1	TRBD2	TGTGCCAGCATGAGAGCGGGAGCGACGCCGGGCGGTGAGCAGTTCTTC	CASMRAGATPGGEQFF
TRBV11-2	.	TRBJ1-2	TRBD1	TGTGCCAGCAGCTTAGGGGGACAGGTTGGCTACACCTTC	CASSLGGQVGYTF
TRBV5-1	.	TRBJ1-2	.	TGCGCCAGCAGCTTGGACAACTATGGCTACACCTTC	CASSLDNYGYTF
TRBV5-1	.	TRBJ2-3	TRBD1	TGCGCCAGCAGCCCTCAGGGCGCGGGGACAGGAAATACGCAGTATTTT	CASSPQGAGTGNTQYF
TRBV5-4	.	TRBJ1-2	.	TGTGCCAGCAGCTTGGTAGGGCACCCTAACTATGGCTACACCTTC	CASSLVGHPNYGYTF
TRBV7-2	once	TRBJ2-1	.	TGTGCCAGCAGCTTTCAGGGTGGTGATGAGCAGTTCTTC	CASSFQGGDEQFF
TRBV6-6	.	TRBJ1-1	.	TGTGCCAGCAGTTACTCGAAAATGAACACTGAAGCTTTCTTT	CASSYSKMNTEAFF
TRBV9	.	TRBJ2-1	TRBD2	TGTGCCAGCAGTGATCTAGCGGGAGGGACCAATGAGCAGTTCTTC	CASSDLAGGTNEQFF
TRBV25-1	.	TRBJ1-1	.	TGTGCCAGCAGTCAGGGCCTAAGGACTGAAGCTTTCTTT	CASSQGLRTEAFF